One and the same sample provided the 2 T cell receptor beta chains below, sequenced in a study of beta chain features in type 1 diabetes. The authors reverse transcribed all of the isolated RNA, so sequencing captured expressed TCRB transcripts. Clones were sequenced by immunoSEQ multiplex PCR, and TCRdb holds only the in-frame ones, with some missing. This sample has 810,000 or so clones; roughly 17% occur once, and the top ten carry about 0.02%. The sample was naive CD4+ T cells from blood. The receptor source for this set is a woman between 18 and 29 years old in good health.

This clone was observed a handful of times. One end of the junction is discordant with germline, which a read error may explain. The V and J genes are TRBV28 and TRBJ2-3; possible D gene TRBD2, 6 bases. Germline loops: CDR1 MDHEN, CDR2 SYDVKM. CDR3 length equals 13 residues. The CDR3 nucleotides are TGTGCCAGCACTTTAGCGGTCACAGATACGCAGTATTTT. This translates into CASTLAVTDTQYF.

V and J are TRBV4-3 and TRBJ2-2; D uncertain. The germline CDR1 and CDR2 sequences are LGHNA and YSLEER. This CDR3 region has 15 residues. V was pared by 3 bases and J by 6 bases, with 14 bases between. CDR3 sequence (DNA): TGCGCCAGCAGCCATACCCGGGCCGCAGCCGGGGAGCTGTTTTTT. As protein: CASSHTRAAAGELFF.